This T cell receptor (beta chain) was sequenced during a study of cytomegalovirus exposure and HLA in healthy donors. Amplification used 60 Vbeta primers and 13 Jbeta primers. The repertoire was sequenced with immunoSEQ multiplex PCR; TCRdb's copy has only in-frame clones and lacks some. The table records about 170,000 clones, 73% of them present only once. Comments on this clone: Its antigen is as yet unknown.

Findings and limits, study-wide: The study reported that TCR beta sequences accurately predicted HLA-A and HLA-B alleles in most subjects. Highly shared variants forming one cluster were likely a sequencing artifact.

The V gene lost 5 bases and the J gene lost 2 bases, with 8 bases spanning the gap. CDR1 MGHRA and CDR2 YSYEKL come from the germline V gene. The CDR3 is made up of 13 amino acids. The sample was PBMCs. The chain recombines TRBV4-1 with TRBJ2-3; no firm D call. This TCR was recovered from a woman aged 18-35 years in good health and CMV-seropositive. The CDR3 is CASSYENTDTQYF. The CDR3 DNA reads TGCGCCAGCAGCTACGAGAACACAGATACGCAGTATTTT.